This T cell receptor (beta chain) was found in a study of vaccination effects on CD4 cells after COVID-19. Study-wide background: Two doses of either BNT162b2 or mRNA-1273 were given to each participant.

The CDR3 is 14 amino acids. Germline CDR1 reads MNHEY; CDR2 reads SVGAGI. With 10 bases removed from V and 1 base from J, the gap between germline ends came to 16 bases. As to this clone: The antigen remains undetermined.

Within the ViraFEST assay, antigen-specific CD4+ T cells underwent expansion with viral peptide pools prior to sequencing. Investigators separated out CD4+ T cells once 9 to 11 days of culture had passed. Nucleocapsid antibodies were negative in the vaccine recipients, who had never had SARS-CoV-2 infection. IL-2 at approximately 10 IU/ml and peptides at roughly 9.6 ug/ml were added to cultured PBMC, around 2.2 million per well. Method: immunoSEQ multiplex PCR; TCRdb's copy keeps in-frame clones and lacks some. The table includes under 70,000 clones, roughly 76% detected once. General study findings and limits: Healthy vaccinees had only 1 of 255 vaccine-induced clones cross-react with common cold coronaviruses. The authors studied few convalescent patients and collected no early post-infection timepoints.

This rearrangement joins TRBV6-5 to TRBJ1-1; D remains ambiguous. The sample consisted of CD4+ T cells from PBMCs cultured with HCoV-OC43 spike peptides, taken before COVID-19 vaccination. Subset reported: HCoV-OC43 spike overlapping peptide pool stimulation. The source is a human donor who received a COVID-19 vaccine. The CDR3 DNA reads as TGTGCCACGAAAGAGCCTGACCGGAACACTGAAGCTTTCTTT. The encoded protein is CATKEPDRNTEAFF.